These T cell receptor beta chains were read from a single sample in a study of neurological immune-mediated disorders. TCRdb analysed the 5' RACE reads with MiXCR anew, one entry per CDR3 protein. The data contain 66,000 or so distinct CDR3 sequences, 3% to 3.5% of them seen just once; the ten biggest clones take up roughly 3.7%. The sequencing input was PBMCs. Receptors originate from a man aged 35-49 years with multiple sclerosis. Both conserved end residues are part of each CDR3. A D gene is named only where the DNA matches it firmly. Size is stated for part of the rows, as once, few or many counts, or as a class when the clone is expanded.

>TRBV7-2|.|many|TRBJ2-2
CASSLTFGATGELFF
TGTGCCAGCAGCCTCACCTTTGGGGCCACCGGGGAGCTGTTTTTT
>TRBV7-2|TRBD2|many|TRBJ2-1
CASSLGLGLANEQFF
TGTGCCAGCAGCTTAGGTTTAGGACTAGCGAATGAGCAGTTCTTC
>TRBV20-1|.|many|TRBJ1-4
CSGLKNEKLFF
TGCAGTGGGCTGAAGAATGAAAAACTGTTTTTT
>TRBV20-1|TRBD2|many|TRBJ2-1
CSRTSGPYNEQFF
TGCAGTCGGACTAGCGGGCCTTACAATGAGCAGTTCTTC
>TRBV20-1|.|many|TRBJ1-5
CSAREPWGNQPQHF
TGCAGTGCTAGAGAACCCTGGGGCAATCAGCCCCAGCATTTT
>TRBV2|.|many|TRBJ1-6
CASSGRSGTGSPLHF
TGTGCCAGCAGTGGAAGGTCGGGGACGGGCTCACCCCTCCACTTT
>TRBV7-8|TRBD2|many|TRBJ2-7
CASSFRAGGSSYEQYF
TGTGCCAGCAGCTTTAGAGCGGGGGGTAGCTCCTACGAGCAGTACTTC
>TRBV24-1|TRBD2|many|TRBJ2-7
CATSDSRTSGSEQYF
TGTGCCACCAGTGATTCCCGGACTAGCGGGAGCGAGCAGTACTTC
>TRBV10-3|TRBD1|many|TRBJ1-4
CAISKGQGAGEKLFF
TGTGCCATCAGCAAAGGACAGGGGGCGGGTGAAAAACTGTTTTTT
>TRBV6-5|TRBD2|many|TRBJ2-1
CASSPPGLAAYNEQFF
TGTGCCAGCAGCCCACCGGGACTAGCGGCCTACAATGAGCAGTTCTTC
>TRBV28|.|many|TRBJ2-4
CASSHGEILAKNIQYF
TGTGCCAGCAGTCACGGGGAGATACTAGCCAAAAACATTCAGTACTTC
>TRBV11-3|TRBD1|few|TRBJ2-7
CASSAGTVYYEQYF
TGTGCCAGCAGCGCCGGGACAGTTTACTACGAGCAGTACTTC
>TRBV6-1|.|many|TRBJ2-7
CASSVDRISGGEQYF
TGTGCCAGCAGTGTAGACAGGATCTCGGGTGGCGAGCAGTACTTC
>TRBV12-3/TRBV12-4|.|many|TRBJ2-5
CASSLGLETQYF
TGTGCCAGCAGTTTGGGATTGGAGACCCAGTACTTC
>TRBV5-1|.|.|TRBJ2-2
CASSDGAGYTGELFF
TGCGCCAGCAGCGACGGGGCTGGGTACACCGGGGAGCTGTTTTTT
>TRBV25-1|.|many|TRBJ1-3
CASTSGQVGGNTIYF
TGTGCCAGCACCTCGGGACAAGTGGGAGGAAACACCATATATTTT
>TRBV5-1|.|many|TRBJ2-5
CASSLASGTMGTQYF
TGCGCCAGCAGCTTGGCCTCGGGGACAATGGGGACCCAGTACTTC
>TRBV7-2|.|many|TRBJ2-1
CASSLARGHGVGEQFF
TGTGCCAGCAGCTTAGCTAGGGGACATGGGGTGGGTGAGCAGTTCTTC
>TRBV30|.|.|TRBJ2-2
CAWSSPPRGGNTGELFF
TGTGCCTGGAGTTCCCCCCCACGAGGGGGTAACACCGGGGAGCTGTTTTTT
>TRBV29-1|TRBD1|many|TRBJ1-2
CSATSLASGGGGYTF
TGCAGCGCCACTTCCCTAGCCTCAGGGGGCGGCGGCTACACCTTC
>TRBV24-1|TRBD2|many|TRBJ2-1
CATSDPSGSYNEQFF
TGTGCCACCAGTGACCCTAGCGGCTCCTACAATGAGCAGTTCTTC
>TRBV20-1|.|many|TRBJ1-5
CSASGDPNQPQHF
TGCAGTGCTAGCGGAGATCCTAATCAGCCCCAGCATTTT
>TRBV10-1|.|many|TRBJ2-2
CASRGTGNTGELFF
TGCGCCAGCAGGGGTACAGGGAACACCGGGGAGCTGTTTTTT
>TRBV5-1|TRBD2|many|TRBJ2-7
CASSSGGVQDEQYF
TGCGCCAGCAGCTCGGGAGGGGTACAGGACGAGCAGTACTTC